These T cell receptor beta chains were read from a single sample in a study of blood T cell repertoires in COVID-19. This table comes from immunoSEQ multiplex PCR, and its TCRdb copy is limited to in-frame clones, with some not included. The data hold 110,000 to 150,000 clones, with 70% to 85% observed a single time. The sample comprised PBMCs or T cells enriched from blood (not recorded which). The source is a woman younger than 30 who had been exposed to COVID-19. Each CDR3 is given with its conserved first and last residue. Each record gives: J gene, V gene, CDR3 protein.

TRBJ2-3 | TRBV29-1 | CSVSGLAGAGDTQYF
TRBJ2-7 | TRBV25-1 | CASSLPGTGGYEQYF
TRBJ2-2 | TRBV5-4 | CASSLVGNTGELFF
TRBJ1-1 | TRBV13 | CASSSWEFEAFF
TRBJ2-5 | TRBV7-9 | CASSLAGGQETQYF
TRBJ2-1 | TRBV27 | CASSLSGPFYNEQFF
TRBJ2-1 | TRBV27 | CASRTQGHEQFF
TRBJ1-2 | TRBV27 | CASSSWDSMISYTF
TRBJ1-5 | TRBV19 | CASSIGDRVKSQPQHF
TRBJ1-1 | TRBV4-2 | CASSRPGGWGDTEAFF
TRBJ2-5 | TRBV7-6 | CASSLGPRYQETQYF